Below, one TCR beta chain is given with its context. Trimming shortened V by 4 bases and J by 1 base, and 14 bases separated the two germline ends. The CDR3 length is 16 residues. Germline values: CDR1 MNHNS, CDR2 SASEGT. The data derive from a study of T cell changes during pregnancy in multiple sclerosis. Only in-frame clones appear in the TCRdb table, and some are missing; sequencing was by immunoSEQ multiplex PCR. The sample holds 90,000 to 95,000 clones, about 94% seen once. Source: peripheral blood, taken in the third trimester of pregnancy. This TCR came from a female donor with multiple sclerosis, enrolled in a pregnancy study. This sequence joins TRBV6-1 and TRBJ2-4; D is uncertain. The CDR3 DNA reads as TGTGCCAGCAGTGTGGCAGTCTTCGGGGCCAAAAACATTCAGTACTTC. It yields the protein CASSVAVFGAKNIQYF.